These 21 T cell receptor beta chains came from one sample sequenced in a study of Graves' ophthalmopathy and Graves' hyperthyroidism. Amplified TCR beta CDR3 regions were obtained using RNA transcripts as template. HTBI primers primed a first-round RT-PCR, and a second-round multiplex PCR followed. TCRdb used MiXCR to reprocess the multiplex PCR reads, holding one entry per CDR3 protein. The sample carries 200,000 to 250,000 distinct CDR3 sequences, about 47% recorded once. The sequenced material came from peripheral blood. The receptors derive from an adult man with Graves' ophthalmopathy.

This clonotype was observed a handful of times. The J gene is TRBJ2-7, the V gene TRBV19; TRBD1 matches at 10 bases. Germline V gives CDR1 LNHDA, CDR2 SQIVND (reference sequence). The CDR3 loop spans 15 amino acids. V lost 3 bases to trimming and J lost 3 bases; unmatched junction nucleotides: 5. Here the CDR3 reads CASSMEGQGFYEQYF. The CDR3 DNA reads TGTGCCAGTAGTATGGAGGGACAGGGGTTCTACGAGCAGTACTTC.

This sequence joins TRBV9 and TRBJ2-3; TRBD2 matches 7 bases. The CDR3 contains 16 residues. J lost 0 bases, V lost 4 bases, and 8 bases had no gene match. Germline CDR1 SGDLS, CDR2 YYNGEE. CDR3 nucleotide sequence: TGTGCCAGCAGCCCGGCACTAGCGAGTAGCACAGATACGCAGTATTTT. Translated, it gives CASSPALASSTDTQYF. The variable domain in full, with the rest retrieved from reference TRBV9 and TRBJ2-3, is DSGVTQTPKHLITATGQRVTLRCSPRSGDLSVYWYQQSLDQGLQFLIQYYNGEERAKGNILERFSAQQFPDLHSELNLSSLELGDSALYFCASSPALASSTDTQYFGPGTRLTVL.

The chain combines TRBV29-1 with TRBJ2-7; D may correspond to TRBD1 or TRBD2 (6 bases each). This CDR3 has 11 residues. The V gene's germline CDR1 is SQVTM and CDR2 ANQGSEA. Trimming shortened V by 8 bases and J by 5 bases, and 13 bases separated the two germline ends. This CDR3 is CSLGGWDEQYF. Written as DNA, the CDR3 is TGCAGCTTAGGGGGGTGGGACGAGCAGTACTTC.

This sequence joins TRBV24-1 and TRBJ2-1; 7 bases are a match to TRBD1. J gave up 6 bases and V 4 bases, and 11 bases lay outside the gene matches. From germline, CDR1 is KGHDR and CDR2 SFDVKD. The CDR3 has 16 amino acids. In DNA form, the CDR3 reads TGTGCCACCAGTGAAACTGACAGGGTGAAGATCAATGAGCAGTTCTTC. Translation gives CATSETDRVKINEQFF.

The V gene is TRBV7-6, the J gene TRBJ1-2; 8 bases map to TRBD1. There are 16 residues in the CDR3. Looked up from germline, CDR1 is SGHVS and CDR2 is FNYEAQ. With V trimmed by 1 base and J by 5 bases, 9 bases remained unmatched. CDR3 in amino acids: CASSLVTRGLGYGYTF. CDR3 nucleotides: TGTGCCAGCAGCTTAGTGACCAGGGGGCTCGGGTATGGCTACACCTTC.

This chain uses TRBV7-2 with TRBJ2-2; 9 bases fit TRBD1. V shed 3 bases and J 1 base; nucleotides not matched to a gene: 9. This CDR3 spans 18 amino acids. Germline CDR1 is SGHTA and CDR2 is FQGNSA. The CDR3 region has the DNA TGTGCCAGCAGCTTGGCCCCCGGACAGGGGAGGAACACCGGGGAGCTGTTTTTT. As protein: CASSLAPGQGRNTGELFF.

Of note for this clonotype: The junction differs from germline at one of its ends, possibly a read error. The CDR3 reads CASSEEGAYPYGYTF. The DNA of the CDR3 is TGTGCCAGCAGTGAAGAGGGCGCCTACCCCTATGGCTACACCTTC. The chain carries TRBV10-3 and TRBJ1-2; D not resolved. Germline V lookup: CDR1 ENHRY, CDR2 SYGVKD. The CDR3 is 15 amino acids.

CDR3 DNA sequence: TGTGCCATCAGTGCCGGCTTTAGGACAGGCTCCTACGAGCAGTACTTC. It specifies CAISAGFRTGSYEQYF. This chain joins TRBV10-3 and TRBJ2-7, with 7 positions matching TRBD1. Germline V lookup: CDR1 ENHRY, CDR2 SYGVKD. Trimming at V came to 4 bases and at J to 0 bases, leaving 9 bases not matched to a gene. The CDR3 is made up of 16 amino acids.

The V call is TRBV24-1, the J call TRBJ1-1, with D unclear. V shed 3 bases and J shed 3 bases, with 4 bases lying between them. The CDR3 contains 12 residues. CDR1 is KGHDR, CDR2 SFDVKD, per germline. The CDR3 bases are TGTGCCACCAGTGATGGGTACACTGAAGCTTTCTTT. As protein: CATSDGYTEAFF.

This clonotype was detected only a few times. CDR3 in DNA: TGTGCCAGCCTGGACAGAGGAAACACCATATATTTT. It yields the protein CASLDRGNTIYF. V gene TRBV4-2 combines with J gene TRBJ1-3, with D tentatively TRBD1 (6 bases). The CDR3 consists of 12 residues. V shed 8 bases and J shed 4 bases, with 9 bases lying between them. CDR1 is LGHNA and CDR2 is YNFKEQ in the germline V gene.

This clonotype was picked up a small number of times. The CDR3 here is CASSEEGPSYGYTF. In DNA form, the CDR3 reads TGTGCCAGCAGTGAAGAGGGGCCCAGCTATGGCTACACCTTC. The chain links TRBV2 to TRBJ1-2; TRBD1 might be the D (5 bases). Between the trimmed V and J ends, which lost 1 base and 4 bases, there was a span of 10 bases. Germline lookup yields CDR1 SNHLY and CDR2 FYNNEI. This CDR3 is built from 14 residues.

This clonotype was recorded a few times. CDR3 sequence (DNA): TGTGCCAGTAGTAATCCGACAGGGGGGACCAATCAGCCCCAGCATTTT. Translation: CASSNPTGGTNQPQHF. The chain carries TRBV19 and TRBJ1-5, with TRBD1 identical over 9 bases. CDR1 is LNHDA, CDR2 SQIVND, per germline (reference sequence). CDR3 length: 16 residues. V trimming: 4 bases; J trimming: 3 bases; junction bases outside the gene matches: 7.

Ten or more counts support this clonotype. This chain connects TRBV10-3 to TRBJ1-2; a weak D match, TRBD1 (6 bases). Germline CDR1 and CDR2: ENHRY and SYGVKD. V was shortened by 4 bases and J by 6 bases, with 12 bases between the two germline ends. The CDR3 has 13 residues. CDR3 amino acids: CAISAGGPDGYTF. The CDR3 DNA is TGTGCCATCAGTGCCGGGGGCCCGGATGGCTACACCTTC.

For this clonotype: Germline is not matched at one junction end, which may reflect a read error. The chain combines TRBV2 with TRBJ1-4; 12 positions agree with TRBD1. CDR3 length: 17 amino acids. CDR1 and CDR2 from the germline V gene are SNHLY and FYNNEI. The CDR3 coding sequence is TGCGCCAGCAGCCAGAGGGACAGGGGGCGTACTAATGAAAAACTGTTTTTT. It yields the protein CASSQRDRGRTNEKLFF.

This clonotype came up many times. The V call is TRBV7-8, the J call TRBJ2-5; possibly TRBD1 for D (6 bases). The CDR3 is 13 residues long. Trimming left V 3 bases short and J 5 bases short, with 10 bases between. CDR1 is SGHVS, CDR2 FQNEAQ, per germline. The CDR3 loop is CASSFYREETQYF. DNA of the CDR3: TGTGCCAGCAGCTTTTACAGGGAGGAGACCCAGTACTTC.

This clonotype was detected a few times. The genes are TRBV6-5 and TRBJ1-2; no clear D gene. Germline V lookup: CDR1 MNHEY, CDR2 SVGAGI. The CDR3 has 15 amino acids. The germline V and J ends were trimmed by 5 bases and 2 bases, with 15 bases remaining between them. The CDR3 nucleotides read TGTGCCAGCAGTGAACCGGCAGGCAAAAACTATGGCTACACCTTC. It translates to CASSEPAGKNYGYTF.

The chain is built from TRBV10-1 and TRBJ2-5, with D hard to call. This CDR3 comprises 14 residues. V was trimmed by 6 bases and J by 5 bases, leaving 16 bases between them. Germline V CDR1 and CDR2: WNHNN, SYGVQD (reference sequence). CDR3 sequence (DNA): TGCGCCAGCAGCAGGACCCCCGTCGGGGAGACCCAGTACTTC. It specifies CASSRTPVGETQYF.

This clonotype was observed many times. The V gene is TRBV7-2, the J gene TRBJ1-1; a possible D gene is TRBD1 (5 bases). This CDR3 comprises 14 residues. CDR1 is SGHTA and CDR2 is FQGNSA in the germline V gene. Deletions cut 5 bases from V and 1 base from J, with 11 bases between. CDR3 bases: TGTGCCAGCAGCCCGGGACGGTCGAACACTGAAGCTTTCTTT. It specifies CASSPGRSNTEAFF. The variable domain in full, with the rest retrieved from reference TRBV7-2 and TRBJ1-1, is GAGVSQSPSNKVTEKGKDVELRCDPISGHTALYWYRQSLGQGLEFLIYFQGNSAPDKSGLPSDRFSAERTGGSVSTLTIQRTQQEDSAVYLCASSPGRSNTEAFFGQGTRLTVV.

The rearrangement uses TRBV28 and TRBJ1-5; D is perhaps TRBD1 (5 bases). Germline loops: CDR1 MDHEN, CDR2 SYDVKM. There are 12 residues in the CDR3. The ends were cut back, 5 bases at V and 6 bases at J, with 8 bases in the middle. CDR3 nucleotides: TGTGCCAGCAGTAAGAGGGGTCAGCCCCAGCATTTT. Residues: CASSKRGQPQHF. Filled out from reference TRBV28 and TRBJ1-5, the complete variable domain reads DVKVTQSSRYLVKRTGEKVFLECVQDMDHENMFWYRQDPGLGLRLIYFSYDVKMKEKGDIPEGYSVSREKKERFSLILESASTNQTSMYLCASSKRGQPQHFGDGTRLSIL.

The genes are TRBV7-9 and TRBJ2-7, with 7 bases fitting TRBD1. The ends lost 6 bases at V and 4 bases at J; junction bases unmatched: 3. The V gene's germline CDR1 is SEHNR and CDR2 FQNEAQ (reference sequence). This CDR3 contains 12 residues. Here the CDR3 DNA reads TGTGCCAGCAGATCGGGACAGTACGAGCAGTACTTC. It encodes CASRSGQYEQYF.

This clonotype was seen many times. V and J are TRBV28 and TRBJ1-1; 7 bases are a match to TRBD1. Germline V gene data show CDR1 as MDHEN and CDR2 as SYDVKM. V shed 5 bases and J 0 bases; nucleotides not matched to a gene: 6. The CDR3 consists of 15 residues. Written as DNA, the CDR3 is TGTGCCAGCAGTGATCTGACAGGGATGAACACTGAAGCTTTCTTT. Protein product: CASSDLTGMNTEAFF.